This TCR beta chain originates from a study of T-cell reconstitution after alpha-beta-depleted transplantation in children. Trimming left V 5 bases short and J 2 bases short, with 15 bases between. The germline CDR1 and CDR2 sequences are SEHNR and FQNEAQ (reference sequence). The CDR3 consists of 15 residues. A TCRbeta library incorporating unique molecular identifiers was prepared. Via MiXCR, TCRdb re-called the PCR reads, giving one row per CDR3 protein. The sample shows about 340,000 distinct CDR3 sequences, 10% to 15% of them seen only once. The chain employs TRBV7-9 and TRBJ1-2; D call uncertain. The sequences come from PBMCs, collected from the stem cell graft. This TCR derives from a human donor who donated a stem cell graft to a child with Fanconi anemia. The CDR3 loop is CASSPTHQENYGYTF. Here the CDR3 DNA reads TGTGCCAGCAGCCCCACACATCAAGAAAACTATGGCTACACCTTC.